What follows are 13 T cell receptor beta chains derived from one specimen sequenced in a study of T cell repertoires in cytomegalovirus infection. TCRdb passed the reads through MiXCR, listing each CDR3 protein once. The sample includes some 450,000 distinct CDR3 sequences, under 40% of them seen just once. Sequences were obtained from PBMCs. These receptors were obtained from a human donor in good health (CMV status not recorded). Some clones in this sample may be carry-over from other donors' samples.

CDR3 DNA: TGTGCCAGCAGCTTAAGGACTTGGGATTCACCCCTCCACTTT. This sequence encodes CASSLRTWDSPLHF. The rearrangement uses TRBV14 and TRBJ1-6; no firm D call. Trimming took off 5 bases at V and 8 bases at J, with 13 bases between the two ends. From germline, CDR1 is SGHDN and CDR2 FVKESK. The CDR3 contains 14 residues.

As to this clonotype: The conserved closing phenylalanine or tryptophan is absent in this CDR3, likely reflecting a read error. This chain links TRBV7-2 with TRBJ2-7, with 8 bases lining up with TRBD1. The CDR3 extends over 15 amino acids. The ends lost 5 bases at V and 3 bases at J; junction bases unmatched: 9. Germline V gene sequence: CDR1 SGHTA, CDR2 FQGNSA. CDR3 nucleotides: TGTGCCAGCAGCGCCGGGACAGGCTCCTTCTACGAGCAGTACTTA. Its translation: CASSAGTGSFYEQYL.

This chain connects TRBV11-2 to TRBJ2-5, with D possibly being TRBD1 (5 bases). CDR3 length equals 14 residues. The V end was cut by 1 base, the J end by 3 bases, with 9 bases between. Germline CDR1 and CDR2: SGHAT and FQNNGV. CDR3: CASSLASGKETQYF. CDR3 DNA sequence: TGTGCCAGCAGCTTAGCGTCAGGGAAAGAGACCCAGTACTTC.

This chain links TRBV6-6 with TRBJ2-7; 7 bases map to TRBD1. With V trimmed by 2 bases and J by 5 bases, 6 bases remained unmatched. The CDR3 covers 14 residues. Germline CDR1 reads MNHNY; CDR2 reads SVGAGI (reference sequence). In DNA form, the CDR3 reads TGTGCCAGCAGTTACCGGCAGGGGGACCACGAGCAGTACTTC. Translating it yields CASSYRQGDHEQYF.

The V gene is TRBV11-1, the J gene TRBJ2-7; D uncertain. Germline CDR1 is SGHAT and CDR2 is FQDESV (reference sequence). The CDR3 totals 14 residues. V dropped 5 bases and J dropped 0 bases, with 11 bases sitting between them. The CDR3 DNA is TGTGCCAGCAGCCTACAGCTGGGCTCCTACGAGCAGTACTTC. This translates into CASSLQLGSYEQYF.

This clonotype has a count of ten or more. The rearrangement links TRBV7-8 to TRBJ1-3; 9 bases align to TRBD1. The germline gives CDR1 SGHVS, CDR2 FQNEAQ. With V trimmed by 5 bases and J by 2 bases, 4 bases remained unmatched. CDR3 size: 15 residues. The CDR3 DNA follows: TGTGCCAGCAGCCTCGACAGGGGGGCTGGAAACACCATATATTTT. Translated, it gives CASSLDRGAGNTIYF.

In its sample, this clonotype was seen a few times. CDR3 in amino acids: CASSFGTGRTGELFF. For the CDR3, the DNA is TGTGCCAGCAGTTTCGGGACAGGGAGGACCGGGGAGCTGTTTTTT. The rearrangement uses TRBV12-3 or TRBV12-4 and TRBJ2-2, with 9 bases identical to TRBD1. Trimming took 3 bases from V and 5 from J; bases not matched to a gene: 4. This CDR3 is built from 15 residues.

This clonotype has ten or more counts. The chain combines TRBV24-1 with TRBJ2-1; TRBD2 matches 9 bases. V dropped 4 bases and J dropped 7; count of bases not matched to a gene: 13. CDR3 size: 17 residues. Germline lookup yields CDR1 KGHDR and CDR2 SFDVKD. The CDR3: CATSDPGREGAGNEQFF. The DNA of the CDR3 is TGTGCCACCAGTGACCCCGGGCGGGAGGGGGCAGGGAATGAGCAGTTCTTC.

As for this clonotype: This sequence may be a read error, since a much larger clone differs from it by one base. The chain uses TRBV6-6 and TRBJ1-1; D uncertain. CDR1 is MNHNY and CDR2 is SVGAGI in the germline V gene (reference sequence). CDR3 size: 11 residues. Written as DNA, the CDR3 is TGTGCCAGCACCAGTCTCACTGAAGATTTCTTT. It specifies CASTSLTEDFF.

This clonotype has more than one count but fewer than ten. The rearrangement uses TRBV9 and TRBJ2-7; TRBD1 might be the D (5 bases). This CDR3 contains 14 residues. CDR1 and CDR2 from the germline V gene are SGDLS and YYNGEE. The V end lost 5 bases, the J end lost 3 bases, and 15 bases lay between the germline ends. The CDR3 DNA reads TGTGCCAGCAGTGTGGGGCAGGCTGTCTACGAGCAGTACTTC. It is translated as CASSVGQAVYEQYF.

This clonotype was seen ten or more times. V is TRBV7-2 and J is TRBJ2-5; D call uncertain. V shed 3 bases and J shed 4 bases, with 9 bases lying between them. CDR1 and CDR2 (germline): SGHTA, FQGNSA. The CDR3 covers 13 residues. The CDR3 loop is CASSFRALETQYF. The CDR3 coding sequence is TGTGCCAGCAGCTTCCGGGCCCTAGAGACCCAGTACTTC.

J is TRBJ1-1 and V is TRBV6-8; 11 positions match TRBD1. The CDR3 has 17 amino acids. With 4 bases clipped from V and 4 bases from J, the junction kept 11 bases outside the gene matches. The V gene's germline CDR1 is MNHGY and CDR2 SAAAGT. CDR3 DNA: TGTGCCAGCAGTTGCTCCGGGACAGGGGGACGACGCACTGAAGCTTTCTTT. Protein sequence: CASSCSGTGGRRTEAFF.

V usage is TRBV15 and J usage is TRBJ1-3, with D maybe TRBD1 (6 bases). V was clipped by 7 bases and J by 0 bases, with 13 bases between them. This CDR3 is 15 amino acids long. CDR1 is LNHNV, CDR2 YYDKDF, per germline (reference sequence). The CDR3 here is CATTPGQISGNTIYF. CDR3 nucleotides: TGTGCCACCACCCCGGGACAAATCTCTGGAAACACCATATATTTT.